This TCR beta chain is drawn from a study of Ad26.COV2.S vaccination and SARS-CoV-2 variants. Study in general: Dosing was one shot or two shots 56 days apart. Notes on the study in general: Recipients of vaccine and of placebo showed similar breadth of their non-spike TCR repertoires. Considerable breadth of spike-specific CD8+ and CD4+ T cell responses has reportedly been documented following vaccination.

Sequenced by immunoSEQ multiplex PCR; TCRdb stores in-frame clones only, minus some. Among around 250,000 clones listed, about 83% were seen once. Germline assignment: CDR1 SGHKS and CDR2 YYEKEE (reference sequence). V shed 0 bases and J shed 9 bases, with 16 bases lying between them. This CDR3 contains 15 residues. The treatment was: approximately 18 received Ad26.COV2.S at low or high dose, single or two shots; 5 received placebo; per-sample allocation not given. Collection of the samples took place on day 63 after the first injection of vaccine or placebo. SARS-CoV-2 spike from the Wuhan strain was encoded by the vaccine, an Ad26 vector. With respect to this clone: The antigen remains undetermined.

This receptor was taken from a person between 18 and 59 years old who received the Ad26.COV2.S COVID-19 vaccine or a placebo. Sequencing was performed on peripheral blood, taken in a trial of Ad26.COV2.S vaccine versus placebo. This chain links TRBV5-5 with TRBJ2-4, with D possibly matching TRBD2 (5 bases). The CDR3: CASSLGAGSVGIQYF. Here the CDR3 DNA reads TGTGCCAGCAGCTTGGGGGCGGGCTCGGTCGGCATTCAGTACTTC.